The clone carrying this TCR beta chain came up many times. This entry is derived from a study of CD8+CD57+ T cells in acquired aplastic anemia. CDR1 is SGHDT and CDR2 is YYEEEE in the germline V gene. The CDR3 has 14 amino acids. Trimming pared 3 bases from V and 8 bases from J, leaving 18 bases between. The authors sequenced patients whose flow cytometry had shown CD8+CD57+ cell expansion. CDR3 and TCR beta VDJ profiling relied on a genomic DNA template. TCRdb reprocessed the reads with MiXCR, giving one entry per CDR3 protein. The sample has 260,000 or so distinct CDR3 sequences, around 45% seen once; the top ten hold less than 9%.

The chain uses TRBV5-6 and TRBJ2-7; D tentatively fits TRBD1 or TRBD2 (5 bases each). Input material: sorted CD4+, CD8+, or CD8+CD57+ T cells (not recorded which) from PBMCs. This sequence was found in a human donor with aplastic anemia. CDR3 residues: CASSYGTHQYKQYF. The CDR3 DNA is TGTGCCAGCAGCTACGGGACGCACCAATACAAGCAGTACTTC. The full variable domain, its missing parts supplied by reference TRBV5-6 and TRBJ2-7, is DAGVTQSPTHLIKTRGQQVTLRCSPKSGHDTVSWYQQALGQGPQFIFQYYEEEERQRGNFPDRFSGHQFPNYSSELNVNALLLGDSALYLCASSYGTHQYKQYFGPGTRLTVT.